The sequence of this T cell receptor beta chain was determined in a study of technical replicates of blood from a few donors. This clone was observed a single time. Assay: immunoSEQ multiplex PCR; the TCRdb copy retains only in-frame clones and omits some. The data hold about 60,000 clones, with 70% to 90% observed a single time. Sequencing was performed on PBMCs. This sequence originates from a human donor in good health. Some clones in this sample may be carry-over from other donors' samples.

In DNA, the CDR3 is TGTGCCAGCAGCCCCTACCTCCGGGGTTGCGCTGGAAACACCATATATTTT. This translates into CASSPYLRGCAGNTIYF. The chain employs TRBV7-2 and TRBJ1-3, with no clear D. Trimming shortened V by 5 bases and J by 2 bases, and 19 bases separated the two germline ends. The length of the CDR3 is 17 residues. The germline CDR1 and CDR2 sequences are SGHTA and FQGNSA.